This T cell receptor (beta chain) was captured in a study of blood T cell repertoires in COVID-19. Study-level information: PBMCs, B-cell-depleted T cells, or T cells were the source of the cDNA or gDNA that made up the material.

As processed by the authors: Using reference gene primer amplification, nucleated cell counts were estimated. This table comes from immunoSEQ multiplex PCR, and its TCRdb copy is limited to in-frame clones, with some not included. V and J calls and clone size are as listed in that table; D and trimming were resolved from the DNA. The sample has roughly 68,000 clones, 81% seen once. This CDR3 is built from 14 residues. The TCR originated in a human donor in a cohort sampled during active COVID-19. The gene calls are TRBV21-1 and TRBJ1-1; whether TRBD1, the table's D call, matches the DNA was not checked. TRBV21-1 is assigned pseudogene status. The sample consisted of peripheral blood. This CDR3 reads CASFPRTDNTEAFF. For the CDR3, the DNA is TGTGCCAGCTTCCCCCGGACAGACAACACTGAAGCTTTCTTT.